This T cell receptor (beta chain) emerged from a study of blood T cells in healthy people across ages. Trimming cost V 6 bases and J 3 bases; bases outside gene matches: 17. The CDR3 covers 20 residues. A J-beta primer mix and a sample-barcoded 5' primer were used in a second PCR of roughly 6 to 11 cycles. Carrying 12 random nucleotides, a template-switch adaptor labeled each individual cDNA molecule. From the 5' RACE reads, TCRdb called clonotypes with MiXCR, one entry per CDR3 protein. The sample holds over 450,000 distinct CDR3 sequences; around 24% are singletons and the top ten take approximately 10%. The same data also contributed to another study, on T cells of mothers and their children.

This chain connects TRBV12-3 or TRBV12-4 to TRBJ2-1, with TRBD2 identical over 13 bases. The specimen was blood. This sequence was found in a boy between 10 and 17 years old in good health. The CDR3 here is CASSPRPGLAGTLDYNEQFF. Written as DNA, the CDR3 is TGTGCCAGCAGCCCCCGACCGGGACTAGCGGGGACGTTGGACTACAATGAGCAGTTCTTC.